The source of this TCR beta chain is a study of blood T cell repertoires in COVID-19. Study in general: Donors in the United States, Italy and Spain gave samples during acute or convalescent COVID-19. T cells, B-cell-depleted T cells, or PBMCs supplied cDNA or gDNA.

V was clipped by 5 bases and J by 0 bases; unmatched bases: 10. CDR3 size: 16 residues. Germline-derived CDR1 and CDR2 are SGHVS and FNYEAQ. The authors' processing: Reference gene primer amplification in the assay estimated nucleated cell counts. Clones were read by immunoSEQ multiplex PCR, and TCRdb kept only the in-frame ones, dropping some. V and J calls plus clone size are reproduced from that table; the DNA served to infer D and trimming. The sample has about 120,000 clones, roughly 85% seen once. The sample consisted of peripheral blood. The origin of this receptor is a human donor in a cohort sampled during active COVID-19. V and J are TRBV7-6 and TRBJ2-7, with TRBD2 identical over 7 bases. The CDR3 is CASSPSLAQSSYEQYF. CDR3 nucleotides: TGTGCCAGCAGCCCTTCACTAGCGCAAAGCTCCTACGAGCAGTACTTC.